Below are 21 T cell receptor beta chains sequenced from a single sample in a study of cytomegalovirus exposure and HLA in healthy donors. A multiplex PCR was run with 60 Vbeta primers and 13 Jbeta primers. Using immunoSEQ multiplex PCR, the repertoire was profiled, and TCRdb retains in-frame clones only, with some absent. The table lists roughly 150,000 clones, over 60% of them singletons. Sequencing used PBMCs. The receptors were sampled from a man aged 40-49 years in good health and CMV-seronegative.

The chain couples TRBV7-2 to TRBJ2-5; 11 bases are a match to TRBD2. Germline V gene sequence: CDR1 SGHTA, CDR2 FQGNSA. V trimming: 3 bases; J trimming: 7 bases; junction bases outside the gene matches: 7. The length of the CDR3 is 15 residues. Here the CDR3 reads CASSLTSGAAGTQYF. CDR3 coding DNA: TGTGCCAGCAGCTTGACTAGCGGGGCCGCAGGGACCCAGTACTTC.

This clone was observed once. The chain uses TRBV4-1 and TRBJ2-7, with D maybe TRBD2 (5 bases). The germline CDR1 and CDR2 sequences are MGHRA and YSYEKL. V was trimmed by 1 base and J by 4 bases, leaving 14 bases between them. The CDR3 spans 15 residues. The CDR3 DNA reads TGCGCCAGCAGCCAAGTATGGGGAGACCATTACGAGCAGTACTTC. Translation gives CASSQVWGDHYEQYF.

The chain employs TRBV4-3 and TRBJ1-2, with D maybe TRBD1 (6 bases). V lost 0 bases and J lost 0, with 8 bases in between. The CDR3 runs to 15 residues. Germline CDR1 reads LGHNA; CDR2 reads YSLEER. The DNA of the CDR3 is TGCGCCAGCAGCCAAGAGGACAGTCCTAACTATGGCTACACCTTC. It codes for CASSQEDSPNYGYTF.

CDR3: CASSLPGGEQYF. The CDR3 bases are TGTGCCAGCAGTTTACCCGGGGGGGAGCAGTACTTC. The chain recombines TRBV27 with TRBJ2-7, with 7 bases aligning to TRBD2. The CDR3 loop spans 12 amino acids. In germline, CDR1 is MNHEY, CDR2 SMNVEV (reference sequence). V trimming: 2 bases; J trimming: 7 bases; junction bases outside the gene matches: 2.

This rearrangement joins TRBV5-1 to TRBJ2-1; maybe TRBD2 (5 bases). Between the trimmed V and J ends, which lost 0 bases and 0 bases, there was a span of 7 bases. Germline loops: CDR1 SGHRS, CDR2 YFSETQ. This CDR3 region has 15 residues. The CDR3 loop reads CASSLGGSSYNEQFF. CDR3 in DNA: TGCGCCAGCAGCTTGGGAGGGAGCTCCTACAATGAGCAGTTCTTC.

A few counts support this clone. The chain links TRBV7-2 to TRBJ1-1, with 9 bases matching TRBD1. The junction had 5 bases not matched to a gene; V was cut back by 4 bases and J by 5 bases. This CDR3 has 14 residues. Germline CDR1 and CDR2: SGHTA and FQGNSA. CDR3 coding DNA: TGTGCCAGCAGCTGGACAGGGGCGGGGACTGAAGCTTTCTTT. This encodes CASSWTGAGTEAFF. Filled out from reference TRBV7-2 and TRBJ1-1, the complete variable domain reads GAGVSQSPSNKVTEKGKDVELRCDPISGHTALYWYRQSLGQGLEFLIYFQGNSAPDKSGLPSDRFSAERTGGSVSTLTIQRTQQEDSAVYLCASSWTGAGTEAFFGQGTRLTVV.

The chain employs TRBV9 and TRBJ2-1, with D unclear. The germline CDR1 and CDR2 sequences are SGDLS and YYNGEE. V was trimmed by 3 bases and J by 3 bases, leaving 10 bases between them. This CDR3 is built from 14 residues. The CDR3 is CASSADGFYNEQFF. The CDR3 DNA reads TGTGCCAGCAGCGCCGACGGGTTCTACAATGAGCAGTTCTTC.

This clone was counted once. The rearrangement uses TRBV7-9 and TRBJ2-3, with 8 nucleotides matching TRBD1. V lost 1 base to trimming and J lost 1 base; unmatched junction nucleotides: 1. The CDR3 has 15 amino acids. Germline V gene lookup returns CDR1 SEHNR and CDR2 FQNEAQ (reference sequence). As DNA, the CDR3 is TGTGCCAGCAGCTTAGGGGGACAGGGCACAGATACGCAGTATTTT. It encodes CASSLGGQGTDTQYF.

The rearrangement links TRBV6-1 to TRBJ1-1; unclear D gene. Trimming pared 2 bases from V and 2 bases from J, leaving 6 bases between. CDR1 MNHNS and CDR2 SASEGT come from the germline V gene. The CDR3 runs 13 residues. As DNA, the CDR3 is TGTGCCAGCAGTGAAAAACTAAACACTGAAGCTTTCTTT. This gives the protein CASSEKLNTEAFF.

This chain connects TRBV9 to TRBJ2-3; 8 bases are shared with TRBD1. The V and J ends lost 0 bases and 7 bases, in that order; junction bases with no gene match: 7. The CDR3 has 15 amino acids. The germline gives CDR1 SGDLS, CDR2 YYNGEE. The CDR3 DNA reads as TGTGCCAGCAGCGTAGAACCAGGGGGCTTACATACGCAGTATTTT. Residues: CASSVEPGGLHTQYF.

The chain joins TRBV6-5 to TRBJ1-2, with D possibly being TRBD1 (5 bases). The CDR3 runs to 13 residues. CDR1 and CDR2 (germline): MNHEY, SVGAGI. Trimming shortened V by 0 bases and J by 7 bases, and 9 bases separated the two germline ends. The CDR3: CASSYSGLSGYTF. CDR3 DNA: TGTGCCAGCAGTTACTCGGGGCTGAGTGGCTACACCTTC.

This clone is a singleton in its sample. This chain joins TRBV29-1 and TRBJ1-1; 7 positions match TRBD1. The germline CDR1 and CDR2 sequences are SQVTM and ANQGSEA. V lost 7 bases, J lost 0 bases, and 11 bases stayed unmatched. This CDR3 has 15 amino acids. The CDR3 protein is CSDSRGNFMNTEAFF. The CDR3 DNA is TGCAGCGATAGCAGGGGGAACTTCATGAACACTGAAGCTTTCTTT.

This clone showed up just once. The V gene is TRBV28, the J gene TRBJ1-1; 8 bases align to TRBD1. Germline V gene data show CDR1 as MDHEN and CDR2 as SYDVKM. The J segment lost 5 bases and the V segment lost 6 bases, leaving 20 bases of the junction unmatched. This CDR3 spans 18 amino acids. The DNA for the CDR3 is TGTGCCAGCAGCCCGGTATACAGGGGGGGAACGAGGAGGACTGAAGCTTTCTTT. This gives the protein CASSPVYRGGTRRTEAFF.

The J gene is TRBJ2-1, the V gene TRBV19; no clear D gene. The V and J ends lost 1 base and 0 bases respectively, with 7 bases between them. CDR1 LNHDA and CDR2 SQIVND come from the germline V gene (reference sequence). The CDR3 contains 15 residues. The CDR3 loop reads CASSIAPSSYNEQFF. The CDR3 DNA follows: TGTGCCAGTAGTATAGCACCGAGCTCCTACAATGAGCAGTTCTTC.

This sequence joins TRBV30 and TRBJ1-1; weak D call: TRBD1 (6 bases). The CDR3 totals 14 residues. The germline gives CDR1 GTSNPN, CDR2 SVGIG (reference sequence). V was pared by 0 bases and J by 10 bases, with 18 bases between. The CDR3 DNA reads as TGTGCCTGGAGTGTAAGGGGGGGGATCACCACAGCTTTCTTT. Its translation is CAWSVRGGITTAFF.

As concerns this clone: The CDR3 does not close with the conserved phenylalanine or tryptophan, likely indicating a read error. The chain links TRBV28 to TRBJ1-1; a possible D gene is TRBD1 (6 bases). CDR1 MDHEN and CDR2 SYDVKM come from the germline V gene. This CDR3 is built from 11 residues. V was pared by 7 bases and J by 5 bases, with 8 bases between. The CDR3, as DNA: TGTGCCAGCAAAGGGGGAACTGAAGCTTTCTGT. This translates into CASKGGTEAFC.

The gene calls are TRBV19 and TRBJ1-1, with TRBD1 matching over 8 bases. V dropped 6 bases and J dropped 0; count of bases not matched to a gene: 12. CDR1 and CDR2 (germline): LNHDA, SQIVND (reference sequence). This CDR3 has 17 residues. The CDR3 sequence: CASSVPRTGSMNTEAFF. The CDR3 nucleotides are TGTGCCAGTAGCGTACCCCGGACAGGGTCGATGAACACTGAAGCTTTCTTT.

The chain employs TRBV2 and TRBJ1-5; D possibly corresponds to TRBD1 (5 bases). Germline CDR1 is SNHLY and CDR2 is FYNNEI. Trimming took 3 bases from V and 4 from J, leaving 10 bases between them. The CDR3 length is 14 residues. The CDR3 nucleotides read TGTGCCAGCAGTGATCAGGGTGGTAATCAGCCCCAGCATTTT. Translation gives CASSDQGGNQPQHF.

This chain connects TRBV4-3 to TRBJ2-3; D gene ambiguous. The CDR3 sequence is 12 residues long. The germline gives CDR1 LGHNA, CDR2 YSLEER. V dropped 2 bases and J dropped 6 bases, with 6 bases sitting between them. CDR3: CASSQSEDTQYF. The DNA of the CDR3 is TGCGCCAGCAGCCAAAGTGAGGATACGCAGTATTTT.

The genes are TRBV5-1 and TRBJ2-5; 11 bases align to TRBD1. CDR3 length equals 15 residues. The V segment lost 4 bases and the J segment 4 bases; nucleotides outside the gene matches: 6. Per the germline V gene, CDR1 is SGHRS and CDR2 is YFSETQ. The CDR3 sequence: CASSTPGTGGETQYF. The CDR3 nucleotides read TGCGCCAGCAGCACTCCCGGGACAGGGGGAGAGACCCAGTACTTC. The full variable domain, with the rest looked up from reference TRBV5-1 and TRBJ2-5, is KAGVTQTPRYLIKTRGQQVTLSCSPISGHRSVSWYQQTPGQGLQFLFEYFSETQRNKGNFPGRFSGRQFSNSRSEMNVSTLELGDSALYLCASSTPGTGGETQYFGPGTRLLVL.

This chain joins TRBV19 and TRBJ2-3; no clear D. The CDR3 has 13 amino acids. CDR1 and CDR2 from the germline V gene are LNHDA and SQIVND (reference sequence). Trimming pared 3 bases from V and 5 bases from J, leaving 9 bases between. CDR3 DNA: TGTGCCAGTAGTATCATAGTCGGAGATACGCAGTATTTT. Amino acid sequence: CASSIIVGDTQYF.